This T cell receptor (beta chain) emerged from a study of monozygotic twins with inflammatory bowel disease. CDR1 is SGHAT and CDR2 is FQNNGV in the germline V gene. The CDR3 loop spans 18 amino acids. A remark on this clonotype: Its cognate antigen is unknown.

General study points: Perhaps reflecting limited power, concordant and discordant twins did not differ in repertoire similarity.

Each TCR library consumed approximately 3.5 ug of total RNA. From the 5' RACE reads, TCRdb lists one entry per CDR3 protein and no DNA. This listing includes 330,000 or so distinct CDR3 sequences. The V and J genes are TRBV11-2 and TRBJ2-1; TCRdb's D call, TRBD2, is unchecked because there is no DNA. Sequenced input: blood. This sequence was found in a human donor with ulcerative colitis or Crohn's disease, or a healthy co-twin of an affected twin (not recorded which). CDR3: CASSLTGTSGAAYNEQFF.